The rows below give T cell receptor beta chains drawn from one sample of a study of STAT3 mutations in large granular lymphocyte leukemia. Only in-frame clones appear in the TCRdb table, and some are missing; sequencing was by immunoSEQ multiplex PCR. Here the sample spans around 30,000 clones, 75% to 90% being singletons. Sequencing was done on a sample of peripheral blood mononuclear cells. These receptor sequences come from a man aged 55 to 70 with T-cell large granular lymphocyte leukemia. Some clones in this sample may be carry-over from other donors' samples. CDR3s include the opening cysteine and the closing phenylalanine or tryptophan. Each record gives: J gene, V gene, D gene, clone size, CDR3 protein, CDR3 DNA. A D gene is named only where the DNA matches it firmly. Clone size is shown for a subset of rows, as once, few, many or a class of expanded clone.

j_call: TRBJ2-1
v_call: TRBV5-4
d_call: NA
clone_size: NA
cdr3_aa: CASSPAGGSYNEQFF
cdr3_nt: TGTGCCAGCAGCCCCGCCGGGGGCTCCTACAATGAGCAGTTCTTC

j_call: TRBJ2-4
v_call: TRBV5-1
d_call: NA
clone_size: NA
cdr3_aa: CASSLSAEGNIQYF
cdr3_nt: TGCGCCAGCAGCCTTTCGGCGGAGGGAAACATTCAGTACTTC

j_call: TRBJ2-5
v_call: TRBV7-9
d_call: NA
clone_size: NA
cdr3_aa: CASSPPSGGGQETQYF
cdr3_nt: TGTGCCAGCAGCCCCCCGAGCGGAGGGGGCCAAGAGACCCAGTACTTC

j_call: TRBJ2-7
v_call: TRBV7-9
d_call: TRBD2
clone_size: NA
cdr3_aa: CASSLGGIGYEQYF
cdr3_nt: TGTGCCAGCAGCCTCGGGGGGATCGGATACGAGCAGTACTTC

j_call: TRBJ2-3
v_call: TRBV11-2
d_call: NA
clone_size: NA
cdr3_aa: CASSLVVRTQYF
cdr3_nt: TGTGCCAGCAGCTTAGTGGTGCGCACGCAGTATTTT

j_call: TRBJ2-5
v_call: TRBV5-1
d_call: TRBD2
clone_size: once
cdr3_aa: CASSLAGGGETQYF
cdr3_nt: TGCGCCAGCAGCTTAGCGGGAGGGGGGGAGACCCAGTACTTC

j_call: TRBJ2-2
v_call: TRBV6-5
d_call: NA
clone_size: NA
cdr3_aa: CASSAPPGGAGELFF
cdr3_nt: TGTGCCAGCAGTGCACCGCCAGGGGGGGCCGGGGAGCTGTTTTTT

j_call: TRBJ2-7
v_call: TRBV7-9
d_call: NA
clone_size: NA
cdr3_aa: CASSLLGRGYEQYF
cdr3_nt: TGTGCCAGCAGCCTTTTAGGACGTGGGTACGAGCAGTACTTC

j_call: TRBJ2-1
v_call: TRBV5-1
d_call: NA
clone_size: few
cdr3_aa: CASSFSGKGNEQFF
cdr3_nt: TGCGCCAGCAGCTTCTCAGGCAAGGGGAATGAGCAGTTCTTC

j_call: TRBJ2-7
v_call: TRBV18
d_call: TRBD2
clone_size: NA
cdr3_aa: CASSPSGASSYEQYF
cdr3_nt: TGTGCCAGCTCACCGAGCGGGGCGAGCTCCTACGAGCAGTACTTC

j_call: TRBJ2-7
v_call: TRBV5-1
d_call: NA
clone_size: NA
cdr3_aa: CASSPGQGSGDDYEQYF
cdr3_nt: TGCGCCAGCAGCCCCGGACAGGGCAGCGGGGACGATTACGAGCAGTACTTC

j_call: TRBJ2-3
v_call: TRBV18
d_call: NA
clone_size: NA
cdr3_aa: CASSPPGKGSDTQYF
cdr3_nt: TGTGCCAGCTCACCACCGGGGAAGGGGTCAGATACGCAGTATTTT

j_call: TRBJ2-1
v_call: TRBV14
d_call: NA
clone_size: NA
cdr3_aa: CASSQGYEQFF
cdr3_nt: TGTGCCAGCAGCCAGGGCTATGAGCAGTTCTTC

j_call: TRBJ2-3
v_call: TRBV7-8
d_call: NA
clone_size: NA
cdr3_aa: CASSLVGSHTDTQYF
cdr3_nt: TGTGCCAGCAGCTTAGTAGGCAGCCACACAGATACGCAGTATTTT

j_call: TRBJ1-1
v_call: TRBV28
d_call: NA
clone_size: NA
cdr3_aa: CASSLHGRGRTEAFF
cdr3_nt: TGTGCCAGCAGTCTCCACGGACGAGGGAGAACTGAAGCTTTCTTT

j_call: TRBJ1-1
v_call: TRBV5-4
d_call: TRBD1
clone_size: NA
cdr3_aa: CASSLGRGQIGTEAFF
cdr3_nt: TGTGCCAGCAGCTTGGGCAGGGGGCAGATCGGCACTGAAGCTTTCTTT

j_call: TRBJ2-5
v_call: TRBV6-5
d_call: NA
clone_size: NA
cdr3_aa: CASSPGQYQETQYF
cdr3_nt: TGTGCCAGCAGTCCTGGACAGTACCAAGAGACCCAGTACTTC

j_call: TRBJ2-7
v_call: TRBV5-8
d_call: TRBD2
clone_size: NA
cdr3_aa: CASSLGLAGVYEQYF
cdr3_nt: TGTGCCAGCAGCTTGGGACTAGCGGGAGTTTACGAGCAGTACTTC

j_call: TRBJ2-7
v_call: TRBV9
d_call: TRBD2
clone_size: NA
cdr3_aa: CASSVGATSGAEQYF
cdr3_nt: TGTGCCAGCAGCGTAGGAGCGACTAGCGGAGCCGAGCAGTACTTC

j_call: TRBJ2-5
v_call: TRBV5-1
d_call: NA
clone_size: once
cdr3_aa: CASSWDQETQYF
cdr3_nt: TGCGCCAGCAGCTGGGATCAAGAGACCCAGTACTTC

j_call: TRBJ2-2
v_call: TRBV5-4
d_call: NA
clone_size: NA
cdr3_aa: CASSLAPAGGPGELFF
cdr3_nt: TGTGCCAGCAGCTTGGCCCCTGCCGGAGGCCCCGGGGAGCTGTTTTTT

j_call: TRBJ1-3
v_call: TRBV18
d_call: TRBD1
clone_size: NA
cdr3_aa: CASSPQGASGNTIYF
cdr3_nt: TGTGCCAGCTCACCACAGGGGGCCTCTGGAAACACCATATATTTT

j_call: TRBJ1-2
v_call: TRBV5-1
d_call: TRBD1
clone_size: NA
cdr3_aa: CASSPGQSGYTF
cdr3_nt: TGCGCCAGCAGCCCGGGACAGAGCGGCTACACCTTC

j_call: TRBJ2-5
v_call: TRBV29-1
d_call: NA
clone_size: NA
cdr3_aa: CSGRTGEETQYF
cdr3_nt: TGCAGCGGAAGGACGGGGGAGGAGACCCAGTACTTC

j_call: TRBJ2-1
v_call: TRBV6-4
d_call: TRBD2
clone_size: NA
cdr3_aa: CASRNLAGGPGEQFF
cdr3_nt: TGTGCCAGCAGAAACCTAGCGGGAGGGCCGGGTGAGCAGTTCTTC

j_call: TRBJ2-3
v_call: TRBV28
d_call: TRBD2
clone_size: NA
cdr3_aa: CASSLRILAGGGYTQYF
cdr3_nt: TGTGCCAGCAGTTTAAGAATTCTAGCGGGGGGAGGGTATACGCAGTATTTT

j_call: TRBJ2-3
v_call: TRBV7-2
d_call: NA
clone_size: NA
cdr3_aa: CASSLRLGDTQYF
cdr3_nt: TGTGCCAGCAGCTTACGCCTCGGAGATACGCAGTATTTT

j_call: TRBJ2-1
v_call: TRBV28
d_call: TRBD2
clone_size: NA
cdr3_aa: CASRGGLVSGTSGVSSYNEQFF
cdr3_nt: TGTGCCAGCAGGGGTGGTCTGGTATCCGGGACTAGCGGGGTCAGCTCCTACAATGAGCAGTTCTTC

j_call: TRBJ2-3
v_call: TRBV5-6
d_call: TRBD2
clone_size: NA
cdr3_aa: CASSFGTSREDTQYF
cdr3_nt: TGTGCCAGCAGCTTTGGGACTAGCCGGGAAGATACGCAGTATTTT

j_call: TRBJ1-5
v_call: TRBV19
d_call: NA
clone_size: NA
cdr3_aa: CASMGGDNQPQHF
cdr3_nt: TGTGCCAGTATGGGGGGCGACAATCAGCCCCAGCATTTT

j_call: TRBJ1-2
v_call: TRBV23-1
d_call: NA
clone_size: NA
cdr3_aa: CASSQCGRNYGYTF
cdr3_nt: TGCGCCAGCAGTCAATGCGGACGGAACTATGGCTACACCTTC

j_call: TRBJ1-2
v_call: TRBV5-6
d_call: NA
clone_size: NA
cdr3_aa: CASSSGLGRYGYTF
cdr3_nt: TGTGCCAGCAGCTCAGGACTCGGACGCTATGGCTACACCTTC

j_call: TRBJ2-1
v_call: TRBV29-1
d_call: TRBD2
clone_size: NA
cdr3_aa: CSVPGLATHNEQFF
cdr3_nt: TGCAGCGTTCCCGGACTAGCGACGCACAATGAGCAGTTCTTC

j_call: TRBJ2-2
v_call: TRBV4-2
d_call: NA
clone_size: NA
cdr3_aa: CASSQEGADTGELFF
cdr3_nt: TGTGCCAGCAGCCAAGAAGGTGCTGACACCGGGGAGCTGTTTTTT

j_call: TRBJ2-7
v_call: TRBV6-5
d_call: TRBD2
clone_size: NA
cdr3_aa: CASSYGGRSSYEQYF
cdr3_nt: TGTGCCAGCAGTTACGGCGGGAGGTCTTCCTACGAGCAGTACTTC

j_call: TRBJ1-2
v_call: TRBV5-1
d_call: TRBD1
clone_size: once
cdr3_aa: CASRLVQGNNYGYTF
cdr3_nt: TGCGCCAGCAGACTGGTACAGGGGAATAACTATGGCTACACCTTC

j_call: TRBJ2-2
v_call: TRBV10-3
d_call: TRBD1
clone_size: NA
cdr3_aa: CAISAQGAKNTGELFF
cdr3_nt: TGTGCCATCAGTGCACAGGGGGCAAAGAACACCGGGGAGCTGTTTTTT

j_call: TRBJ1-2
v_call: TRBV4-3
d_call: NA
clone_size: NA
cdr3_aa: CASSQAGVSYGYTF
cdr3_nt: TGCGCCAGCAGCCAAGCTGGAGTCTCCTATGGCTACACCTTC

j_call: TRBJ2-3
v_call: TRBV6-4
d_call: TRBD2
clone_size: NA
cdr3_aa: CASSYSGSTDTQYF
cdr3_nt: TGTGCCAGCAGTTATAGCGGGAGTACAGATACGCAGTATTTT

j_call: TRBJ2-5
v_call: TRBV18
d_call: TRBD1
clone_size: once
cdr3_aa: CASSPGTGQETQYF
cdr3_nt: TGTGCCAGCTCACCAGGGACAGGGCAGGAGACCCAGTACTTC

j_call: TRBJ1-4
v_call: TRBV6-4
d_call: TRBD1
clone_size: NA
cdr3_aa: CASSDSWDRGPEKLFF
cdr3_nt: TGTGCCAGCAGTGACTCCTGGGACAGGGGGCCGGAAAAACTGTTTTTT

j_call: TRBJ2-7
v_call: TRBV14
d_call: NA
clone_size: NA
cdr3_aa: CASSQNYADEQYF
cdr3_nt: TGTGCCAGCAGCCAAAACTATGCTGACGAGCAGTACTTC

j_call: TRBJ1-3
v_call: TRBV25-1
d_call: NA
clone_size: NA
cdr3_aa: CASSESSQFPGNTIYF
cdr3_nt: TGTGCCAGCAGTGAATCGTCACAGTTTCCTGGAAACACCATATATTTT

j_call: TRBJ2-7
v_call: TRBV10-2
d_call: NA
clone_size: once
cdr3_aa: CASSPDSSYEQYF
cdr3_nt: TGCGCCAGCAGTCCGGACAGCTCCTACGAGCAGTACTTC

j_call: TRBJ1-6
v_call: TRBV12-5
d_call: NA
clone_size: NA
cdr3_aa: CASGLVMGRNSPLHF
cdr3_nt: TGTGCTAGTGGTTTGGTCATGGGGAGGAATTCACCCCTCCACTTT

j_call: TRBJ2-3
v_call: TRBV6-5
d_call: TRBD2
clone_size: NA
cdr3_aa: CASRPGTSPAISQYF
cdr3_nt: TGTGCCAGCAGACCCGGGACTAGCCCAGCCATCTCGCAGTATTTT

j_call: TRBJ2-3
v_call: TRBV5-1
d_call: NA
clone_size: NA
cdr3_aa: CASSPQPGTDTQYF
cdr3_nt: TGCGCCAGCAGCCCGCAACCGGGAACAGATACGCAGTATTTT

j_call: TRBJ2-7
v_call: TRBV7-3
d_call: TRBD1
clone_size: NA
cdr3_aa: CASSPTGDFYEQYF
cdr3_nt: TGTGCCAGCAGCCCGACAGGGGACTTTTACGAGCAGTACTTC

j_call: TRBJ2-5
v_call: TRBV5-1
d_call: NA
clone_size: NA
cdr3_aa: CASSLMNGETQYF
cdr3_nt: TGCGCCAGCAGCCTTATGAACGGGGAGACCCAGTACTTC

j_call: TRBJ2-7
v_call: TRBV9
d_call: NA
clone_size: NA
cdr3_aa: CASSLTGDSYEQYF
cdr3_nt: TGTGCCAGCAGCTTAACCGGGGATAGTTACGAGCAGTACTTC

j_call: TRBJ1-6
v_call: TRBV28
d_call: NA
clone_size: NA
cdr3_aa: CASQKPTGPSSPLHF
cdr3_nt: TGTGCCAGCCAGAAACCCACAGGGCCGAGTTCACCCCTCCACTTT

j_call: TRBJ2-2
v_call: TRBV7-9
d_call: TRBD2
clone_size: NA
cdr3_aa: CASSLGGSNTGELFF
cdr3_nt: TGTGCCAGCAGCTTGGGAGGGTCGAACACCGGGGAGCTGTTTTTT